These 3 T cell receptor beta chains were sequenced from one sample in a study of CD8 T cells in Susac syndrome. The authors reverse transcribed roughly 0.5 to 1 ug RNA with random hexamers. In TCRdb, the immunoSEQ multiplex PCR reads were re-called with MiXCR into one record per CDR3 protein. Of just under 150,000 distinct CDR3 sequences detected, approximately 93% appear once; the ten largest clones hold 0.07% to 0.1%. The specimen sequenced was CD4+ T cells from PBMCs. The receptors were gathered from a human donor in good health.

This clonotype was found a few times. The chain combines TRBV13 with TRBJ2-7; the D is unclear. This CDR3 spans 12 amino acids. Germline values: CDR1 PRHDT, CDR2 FYEKMQ (reference sequence). V was trimmed by 0 bases and J by 3 bases, leaving 3 bases between them. CDR3 sequence: CASSLGFYEQYF. The CDR3 DNA is TGTGCCAGCAGCTTAGGTTTCTACGAGCAGTACTTC.

This rearrangement joins TRBV20-1 to TRBJ2-1; 11 bases match TRBD2. This CDR3 is 14 amino acids long. Germline V gene data show CDR1 as DFQATT and CDR2 as SNEGSKA (reference sequence). Trimming took 4 bases from V and 6 from J; bases not matched to a gene: 5. The chain's CDR3 is CSANPSGRFNEQFF. CDR3 DNA sequence: TGCAGTGCTAACCCTAGCGGGAGGTTCAATGAGCAGTTCTTC.

This clonotype appeared a single time. The gene calls are TRBV7-3 and TRBJ2-1; D is unresolved. Trimming took 5 bases from V and 8 from J, leaving 13 bases between them. The CDR3 is 13 amino acids. Looked up from germline, CDR1 is SGHTA and CDR2 is FQGTGA. CDR3 sequence (DNA): TGTGCCAGCAGCCTAGACTCCCGCGATGAGCAGTTCTTC. It translates to CASSLDSRDEQFF.